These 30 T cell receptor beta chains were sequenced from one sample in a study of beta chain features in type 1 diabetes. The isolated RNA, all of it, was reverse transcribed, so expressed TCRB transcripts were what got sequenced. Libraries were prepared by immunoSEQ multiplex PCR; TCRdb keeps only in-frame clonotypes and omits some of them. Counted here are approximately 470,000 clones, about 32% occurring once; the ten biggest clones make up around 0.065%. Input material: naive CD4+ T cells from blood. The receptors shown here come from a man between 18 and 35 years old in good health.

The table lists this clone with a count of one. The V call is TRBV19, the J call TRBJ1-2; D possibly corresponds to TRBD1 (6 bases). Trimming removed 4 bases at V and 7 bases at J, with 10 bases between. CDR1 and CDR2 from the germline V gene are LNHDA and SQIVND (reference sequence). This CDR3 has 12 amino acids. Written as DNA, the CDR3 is TGTGCCAGTAGTAAACAGGGAGTTGGCTACACCTTC. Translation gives CASSKQGVGYTF.

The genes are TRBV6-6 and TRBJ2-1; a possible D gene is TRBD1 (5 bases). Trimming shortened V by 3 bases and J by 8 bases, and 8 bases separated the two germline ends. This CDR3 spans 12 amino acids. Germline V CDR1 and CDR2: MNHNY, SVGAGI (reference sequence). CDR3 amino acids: CASSYRGHEQFF. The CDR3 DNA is TGTGCCAGCAGTTATAGGGGTCATGAGCAGTTCTTC.

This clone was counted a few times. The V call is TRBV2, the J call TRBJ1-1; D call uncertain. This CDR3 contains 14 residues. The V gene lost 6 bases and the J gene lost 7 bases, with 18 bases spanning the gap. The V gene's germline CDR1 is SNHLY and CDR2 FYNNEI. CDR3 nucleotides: TGTGCCAGCAGAATGTATGGGCCCCAACGTGAAGCTTTCTTT. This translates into CASRMYGPQREAFF.

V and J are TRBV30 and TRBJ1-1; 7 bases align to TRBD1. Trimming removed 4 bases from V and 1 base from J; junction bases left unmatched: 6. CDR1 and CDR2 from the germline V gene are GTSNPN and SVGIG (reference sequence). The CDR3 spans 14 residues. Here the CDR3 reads CAWTMDRRNTEAFF. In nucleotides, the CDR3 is TGTGCCTGGACCATGGACAGGAGGAACACTGAAGCTTTCTTT.

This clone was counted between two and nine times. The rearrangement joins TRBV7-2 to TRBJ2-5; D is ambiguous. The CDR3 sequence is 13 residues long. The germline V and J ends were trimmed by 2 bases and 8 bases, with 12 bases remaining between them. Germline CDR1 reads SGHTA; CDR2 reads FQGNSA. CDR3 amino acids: CASSLSVLVTQYF. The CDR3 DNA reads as TGTGCCAGCAGCTTATCGGTCCTTGTTACCCAGTACTTC.

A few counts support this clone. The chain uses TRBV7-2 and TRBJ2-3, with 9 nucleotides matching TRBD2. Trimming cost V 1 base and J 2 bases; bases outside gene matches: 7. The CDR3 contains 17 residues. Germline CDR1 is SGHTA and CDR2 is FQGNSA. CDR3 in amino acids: CASSLVLLAGPTDTQYF. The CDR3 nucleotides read TGTGCCAGCAGCTTAGTTTTACTAGCGGGCCCCACAGATACGCAGTATTTT.

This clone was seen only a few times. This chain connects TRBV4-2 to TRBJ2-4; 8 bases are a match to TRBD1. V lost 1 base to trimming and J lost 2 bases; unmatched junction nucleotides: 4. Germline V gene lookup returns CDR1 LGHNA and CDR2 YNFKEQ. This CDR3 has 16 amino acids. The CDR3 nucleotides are TGTGCCAGCAGCCAAGGGACAGGGCAGCCCAAAAACATTCAGTACTTC. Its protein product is CASSQGTGQPKNIQYF.

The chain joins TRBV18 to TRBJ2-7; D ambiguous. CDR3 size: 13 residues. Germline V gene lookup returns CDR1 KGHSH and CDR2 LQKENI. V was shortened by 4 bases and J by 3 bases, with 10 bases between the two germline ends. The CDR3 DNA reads TGTGCCAGCTCACAGTCAGGCTACTACGAGCAGTACTTC. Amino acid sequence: CASSQSGYYEQYF. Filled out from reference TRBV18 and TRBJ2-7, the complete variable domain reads NAGVMQNPRHLVRRRGQEARLRCSPMKGHSHVYWYRQLPEEGLKFMVYLQKENIIDESGMPKERFSAEFPKEGPSILRIQQVVRGDSAAYFCASSQSGYYEQYFGPGTRLTVT.

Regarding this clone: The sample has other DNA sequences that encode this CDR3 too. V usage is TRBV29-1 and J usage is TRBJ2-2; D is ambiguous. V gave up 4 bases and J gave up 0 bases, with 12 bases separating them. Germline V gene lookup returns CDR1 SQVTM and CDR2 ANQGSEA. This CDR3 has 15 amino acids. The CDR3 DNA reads TGCAGCGTTGGGTCAGGACGAACGAACACCGGGGAGCTGTTTTTT. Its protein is CSVGSGRTNTGELFF.

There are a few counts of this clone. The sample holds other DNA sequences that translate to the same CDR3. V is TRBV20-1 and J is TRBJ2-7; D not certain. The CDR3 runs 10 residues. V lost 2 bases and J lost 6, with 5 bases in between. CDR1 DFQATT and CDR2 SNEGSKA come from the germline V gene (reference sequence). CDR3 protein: CSARLGEQYF. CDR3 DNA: TGCAGTGCTAGACTCGGCGAGCAGTACTTC.

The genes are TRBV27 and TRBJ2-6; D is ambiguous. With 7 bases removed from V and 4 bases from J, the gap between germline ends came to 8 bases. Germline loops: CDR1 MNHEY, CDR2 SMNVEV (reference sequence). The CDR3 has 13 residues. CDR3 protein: CASKPSGANVLTF. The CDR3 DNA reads TGTGCCAGCAAACCCTCGGGGGCCAACGTCCTGACTTTC.

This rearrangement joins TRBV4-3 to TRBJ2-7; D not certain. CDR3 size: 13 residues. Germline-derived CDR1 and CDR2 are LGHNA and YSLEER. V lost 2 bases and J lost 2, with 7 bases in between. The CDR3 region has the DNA TGCGCCAGCAGCCAAAGGCCGGCCTACGAGCAGTACTTC. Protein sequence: CASSQRPAYEQYF.

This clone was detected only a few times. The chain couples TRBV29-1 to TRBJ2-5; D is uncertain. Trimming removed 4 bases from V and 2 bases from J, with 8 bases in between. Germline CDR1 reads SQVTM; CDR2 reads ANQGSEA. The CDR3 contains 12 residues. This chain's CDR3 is CSVAYLQETQYF. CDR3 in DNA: TGCAGCGTTGCTTATCTACAAGAGACCCAGTACTTC.

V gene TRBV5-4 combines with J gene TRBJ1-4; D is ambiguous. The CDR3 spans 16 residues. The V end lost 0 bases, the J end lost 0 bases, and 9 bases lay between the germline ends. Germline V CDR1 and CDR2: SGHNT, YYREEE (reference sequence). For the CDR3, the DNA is TGTGCCAGCAGCTTGGGGAGTTCATCAACTAATGAAAAACTGTTTTTT. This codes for CASSLGSSSTNEKLFF.

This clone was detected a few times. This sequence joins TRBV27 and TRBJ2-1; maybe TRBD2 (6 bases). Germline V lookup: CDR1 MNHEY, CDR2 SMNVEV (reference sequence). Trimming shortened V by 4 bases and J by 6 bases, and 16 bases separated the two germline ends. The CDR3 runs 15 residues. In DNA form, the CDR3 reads TGTGCCAGCAGTTCCCGCCGGGACTTAATCAATGAGCAGTTCTTC. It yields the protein CASSSRRDLINEQFF.

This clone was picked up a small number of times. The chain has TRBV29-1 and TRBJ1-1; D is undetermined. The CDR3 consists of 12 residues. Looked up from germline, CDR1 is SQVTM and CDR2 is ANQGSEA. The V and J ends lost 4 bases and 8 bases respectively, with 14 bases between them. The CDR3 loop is CSVVRGGREAFF. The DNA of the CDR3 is TGCAGCGTTGTACGGGGAGGCAGAGAAGCTTTCTTT.

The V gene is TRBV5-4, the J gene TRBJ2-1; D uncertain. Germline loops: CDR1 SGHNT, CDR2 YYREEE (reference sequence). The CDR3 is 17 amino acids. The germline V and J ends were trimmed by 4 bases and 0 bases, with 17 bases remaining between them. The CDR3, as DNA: TGTGCCAGCAGCCCCGGGTTAGCCCAGAGCTCCTACAATGAGCAGTTCTTC. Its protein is CASSPGLAQSSYNEQFF.

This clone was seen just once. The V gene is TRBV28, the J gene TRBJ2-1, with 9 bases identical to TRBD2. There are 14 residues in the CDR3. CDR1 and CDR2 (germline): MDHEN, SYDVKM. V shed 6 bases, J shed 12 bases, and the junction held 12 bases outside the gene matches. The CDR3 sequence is CASRTSGYPFRQFF. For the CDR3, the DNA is TGTGCCAGCAGGACTAGCGGATACCCCTTTAGGCAGTTCTTC.

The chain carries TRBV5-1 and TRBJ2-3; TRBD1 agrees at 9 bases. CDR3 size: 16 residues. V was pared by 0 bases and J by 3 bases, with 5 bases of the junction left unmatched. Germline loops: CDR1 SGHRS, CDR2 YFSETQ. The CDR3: CASSLADGTGTDTQYF. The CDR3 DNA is TGCGCCAGCAGCTTGGCCGACGGGACAGGGACAGATACGCAGTATTTT.

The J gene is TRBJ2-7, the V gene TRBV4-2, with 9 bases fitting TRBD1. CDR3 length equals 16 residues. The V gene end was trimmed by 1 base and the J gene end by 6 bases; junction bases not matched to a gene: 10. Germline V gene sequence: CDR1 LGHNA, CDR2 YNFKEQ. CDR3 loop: CASSQVPGQGTFEQYF. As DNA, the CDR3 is TGTGCCAGCAGCCAAGTGCCGGGACAGGGAACTTTCGAGCAGTACTTC.

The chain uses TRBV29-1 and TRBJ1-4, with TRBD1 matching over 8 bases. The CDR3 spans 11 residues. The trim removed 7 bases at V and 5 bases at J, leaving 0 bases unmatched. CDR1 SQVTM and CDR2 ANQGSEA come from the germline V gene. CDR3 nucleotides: TGCAGCGCAGGGGGCAATGAAAAACTGTTTTTT. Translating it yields CSAGGNEKLFF.

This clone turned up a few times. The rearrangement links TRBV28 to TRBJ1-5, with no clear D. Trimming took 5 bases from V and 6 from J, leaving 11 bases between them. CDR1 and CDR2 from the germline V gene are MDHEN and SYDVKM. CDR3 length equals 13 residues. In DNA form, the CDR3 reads TGTGCCAGCAGTGTCATATCCAGTCAGCCCCAGCATTTT. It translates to CASSVISSQPQHF.

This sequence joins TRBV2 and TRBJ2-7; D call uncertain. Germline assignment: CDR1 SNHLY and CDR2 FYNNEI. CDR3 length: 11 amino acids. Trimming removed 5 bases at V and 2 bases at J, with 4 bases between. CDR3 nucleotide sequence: TGTGCCAGCAGTACCACCTACGAGCAGTACTTC. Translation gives CASSTTYEQYF.

CDR3 amino acids: CASSLTPQGGNEQFF. CDR3 DNA sequence: TGTGCCAGCAGCTTAACCCCCCAGGGGGGCAATGAGCAGTTCTTC. V usage is TRBV7-3 and J usage is TRBJ2-1; perhaps TRBD1 as D (7 bases). CDR3 length equals 15 residues. Germline V lookup: CDR1 SGHTA, CDR2 FQGTGA. The germline V and J ends were trimmed by 0 bases and 6 bases, with 12 bases remaining between them.

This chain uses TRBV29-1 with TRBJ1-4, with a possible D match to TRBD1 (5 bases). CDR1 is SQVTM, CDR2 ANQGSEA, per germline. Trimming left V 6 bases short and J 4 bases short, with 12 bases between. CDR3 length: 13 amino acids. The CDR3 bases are TGCAGCGTGGGGGGGACGGTTAATGAAAAACTGTTTTTT. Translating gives CSVGGTVNEKLFF.

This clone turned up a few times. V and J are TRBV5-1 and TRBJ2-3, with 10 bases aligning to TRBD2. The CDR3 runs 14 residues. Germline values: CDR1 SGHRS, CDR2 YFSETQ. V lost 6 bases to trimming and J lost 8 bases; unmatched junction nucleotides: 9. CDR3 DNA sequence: TGCGCCAGCACCACCGGGACTAGCGTCGCTACGCAGTATTTT. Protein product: CASTTGTSVATQYF.

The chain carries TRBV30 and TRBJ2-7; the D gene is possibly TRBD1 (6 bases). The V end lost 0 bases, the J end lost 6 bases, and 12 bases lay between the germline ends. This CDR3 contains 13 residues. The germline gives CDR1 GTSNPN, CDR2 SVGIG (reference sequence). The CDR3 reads CAWSVQAGVEQYF. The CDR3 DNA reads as TGTGCCTGGAGTGTCCAGGCAGGGGTCGAGCAGTACTTC.

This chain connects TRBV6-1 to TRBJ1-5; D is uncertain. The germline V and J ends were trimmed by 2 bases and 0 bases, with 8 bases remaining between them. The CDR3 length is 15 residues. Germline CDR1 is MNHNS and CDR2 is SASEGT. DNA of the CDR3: TGTGCCAGCAGTGAACGTCAGTATAGCAATCAGCCCCAGCATTTT. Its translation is CASSERQYSNQPQHF.

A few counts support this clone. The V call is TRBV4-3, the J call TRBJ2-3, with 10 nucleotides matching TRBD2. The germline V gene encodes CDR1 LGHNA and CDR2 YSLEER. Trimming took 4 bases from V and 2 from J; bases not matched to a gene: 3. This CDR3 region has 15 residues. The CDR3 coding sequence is TGCGCCAGCAGCCGGACTAGCGGATACACAGATACGCAGTATTTT. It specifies CASSRTSGYTDTQYF.

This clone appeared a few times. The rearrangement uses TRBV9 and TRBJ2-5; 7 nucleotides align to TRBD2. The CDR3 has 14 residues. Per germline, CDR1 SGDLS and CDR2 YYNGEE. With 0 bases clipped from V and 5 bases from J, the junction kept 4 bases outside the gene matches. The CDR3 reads CASSVGEGWETQYF. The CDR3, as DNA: TGTGCCAGCAGCGTAGGGGAGGGTTGGGAGACCCAGTACTTC.